The 27 T cell receptor beta chains below come from one sample, sequenced in a study of shared clonotypes between healthy human individuals. The data were produced by immunoSEQ multiplex PCR, yet TCRdb's version contains in-frame clones alone and is incomplete. Of 2 million to 2.5 million clones in the sample, 90% to 95% were seen once. Sequencing was performed on naive CD4+ T cells from PBMCs. The subset: CD45RA+ positively selected. These receptors came from a young man in good health. Some clones in this sample may be carry-over from other donors' samples.

This chain connects TRBV4-2 to TRBJ2-2, with 7 bases identical to TRBD2. Per the germline V gene, CDR1 is LGHNA and CDR2 is YNFKEQ. The CDR3 has 15 amino acids. Trimming cost V 0 bases and J 7 bases; bases outside gene matches: 5. The CDR3, as DNA: TGTGCCAGCAGCCAAGATCGTTGGGGGGGCGGGGAGCTGTTTTTT. This encodes CASSQDRWGGGELFF.

The J gene is TRBJ1-2, the V gene TRBV10-3; 7 bases align to TRBD1. V shed 6 bases and J 4 bases; nucleotides not matched to a gene: 5. CDR3 length equals 13 residues. The germline V gene has CDR1 ENHRY and CDR2 SYGVKD. The DNA for the CDR3 is TGTGCCATCAGCCCCGGGACAGCCTATGGCTACACCTTC. This translates into CAISPGTAYGYTF.

The rearrangement links TRBV5-1 to TRBJ2-2; no firm D call. The V end was cut by 4 bases, the J end by 3 bases, with 13 bases between. Germline V gene lookup returns CDR1 SGHRS and CDR2 YFSETQ. This CDR3 region has 15 residues. The CDR3 reads CASSPARRHTGELFF. The CDR3, as DNA: TGCGCCAGCAGCCCGGCACGGAGACACACCGGGGAGCTGTTTTTT. The full variable domain, in which reference TRBV5-1 and TRBJ2-2 provide the parts outside the CDR3, is KAGVTQTPRYLIKTRGQQVTLSCSPISGHRSVSWYQQTPGQGLQFLFEYFSETQRNKGNFPGRFSGRQFSNSRSEMNVSTLELGDSALYLCASSPARRHTGELFFGEGSRLTVL.

The chain's CDR3 is CASSSGQFYGYTF. DNA of the CDR3: TGTGCCAGCAGTTCGGGACAGTTCTATGGCTACACCTTC. The rearrangement links TRBV6-1 to TRBJ1-2; 7 bases line up with TRBD1. This CDR3 spans 13 amino acids. V dropped 5 bases and J dropped 4; count of bases not matched to a gene: 4. Germline V gene lookup returns CDR1 MNHNS and CDR2 SASEGT.

The rearrangement uses TRBV11-2 and TRBJ2-1; D is unclear. The CDR3 length is 13 residues. Germline CDR1 SGHAT, CDR2 FQNNGV. Trimming took 0 bases from V and 9 from J, leaving 9 bases between them. This CDR3 reads CASSLDPPGEQFF. CDR3 DNA sequence: TGTGCCAGCAGCTTAGATCCCCCGGGTGAGCAGTTCTTC.

V usage is TRBV7-2 and J usage is TRBJ1-4; D might be TRBD1 (5 bases). Trimming left V 5 bases short and J 3 bases short, with 13 bases between. CDR1 is SGHTA and CDR2 is FQGNSA in the germline V gene. The CDR3 is made up of 15 amino acids. Here the CDR3 DNA reads TGTGCCAGCAGCCTACAACGGGGCTCTAATGAAAAACTGTTTTTT. This sequence encodes CASSLQRGSNEKLFF.

The V gene is TRBV7-3, the J gene TRBJ2-1; 13 nucleotides match TRBD2. CDR3 length: 15 residues. V shed 5 bases and J 9 bases; nucleotides not matched to a gene: 7. The germline CDR1 and CDR2 sequences are SGHTA and FQGTGA. The CDR3 spells CASSPGLAGVGEQFF. DNA of the CDR3: TGTGCCAGCAGCCCCGGACTAGCGGGAGTGGGTGAGCAGTTCTTC. Full variable domain (remainder filled in from reference TRBV7-3 and TRBJ2-1): GAGVSQTPSNKVTEKGKYVELRCDPISGHTALYWYRQSLGQGPEFLIYFQGTGAADDSGLPNDRFFAVRPEGSVSTLKIQRTERGDSAVYLCASSPGLAGVGEQFFGPGTRLTVL.

The V and J genes are TRBV10-2 and TRBJ1-2; a possible D gene is TRBD1 (6 bases). In germline, CDR1 is WSHSY, CDR2 SAAADI. Trimming stripped 0 bases from V and 4 bases from J, with 12 bases between. The CDR3 runs to 15 residues. DNA for the CDR3: TGCGCCAGCAGTGAGTCACACAGGGCCCTCTATGGCTACACCTTC. This gives the protein CASSESHRALYGYTF.

V and J are TRBV28 and TRBJ2-3; no clear D. The germline V gene has CDR1 MDHEN and CDR2 SYDVKM. The CDR3 totals 16 residues. V lost 7 bases and J lost 2, with 19 bases in between. In DNA, the CDR3 is TGTGCCAGCATCCCTGCCGGGCCCTTACCCACAGATACGCAGTATTTT. Translation: CASIPAGPLPTDTQYF.

The chain is built from TRBV5-1 and TRBJ1-2; D is possibly TRBD1 (6 bases). The CDR3 spans 13 residues. V lost 5 bases to trimming and J lost 2 bases, with 10 bases between them. Per germline, CDR1 SGHRS and CDR2 YFSETQ. In nucleotides, the CDR3 is TGCGCCAGCAGTCGGGACAAGAACTATGGCTACACCTTC. The encoded protein is CASSRDKNYGYTF.

The chain joins TRBV11-2 to TRBJ1-2; D not resolved. Trimming took 3 bases from V and 8 from J, leaving 16 bases between them. CDR3 size: 14 residues. Germline V lookup: CDR1 SGHAT, CDR2 FQNNGV. The CDR3 DNA reads as TGTGCCAGCAGCTTTCGGGATCCGACCGGAGGCTACACCTTC. Its protein is CASSFRDPTGGYTF.

Only one count was recorded for this clone. Other DNA sequences of this sample code for an identical CDR3. This rearrangement joins TRBV6-5 to TRBJ1-3; D is ambiguous. CDR3 length: 14 amino acids. Trimming left V 2 bases short and J 0 bases short, with 5 bases between. Germline CDR1 and CDR2: MNHEY and SVGAGI. CDR3 nucleotides: TGTGCCAGCAGTTACAGCCTCTCTGGAAACACCATATATTTT. Protein: CASSYSLSGNTIYF.

The chain couples TRBV28 to TRBJ2-7, with D perhaps matching TRBD1 or TRBD2 (6 bases each). The V gene's germline CDR1 is MDHEN and CDR2 SYDVKM. V was clipped by 4 bases and J by 2 bases, with 15 bases between them. This CDR3 spans 15 amino acids. The CDR3 DNA reads TGTGCCAGCAGTTCTTGGGAGGCAGGGGCCTACGAGCAGTACTTC. It is translated as CASSSWEAGAYEQYF.

The table lists this clone with a count of one. Other nucleotide sequences in the sample specify the same CDR3. The chain has TRBV25-1 and TRBJ1-3; D uncertain. The germline V gene encodes CDR1 MGHDK and CDR2 SYGVNS. The V gene lost 3 bases and the J gene lost 2 bases, with 11 bases spanning the gap. This CDR3 has 15 residues. The CDR3 here is CASSDPRGAGNTIYF. DNA for the CDR3: TGTGCCAGCAGTGACCCCCGCGGAGCTGGAAACACCATATATTTT.

This clone has only a few counts. The rearrangement links TRBV14 to TRBJ1-2; 7 bases match TRBD1. CDR1 is SGHDN, CDR2 FVKESK, per germline. J lost 8 bases, V lost 4 bases, and 10 bases had no gene match. This CDR3 spans 14 amino acids. The CDR3 region is CASSLFRTGQGYTF. CDR3 bases: TGTGCCAGCAGCCTATTTCGGACAGGTCAGGGCTACACCTTC. Full variable domain (remainder filled in from reference TRBV14 and TRBJ1-2): EAGVTQFPSHSVIEKGQTVTLRCDPISGHDNLYWYRRVMGKEIKFLLHFVKESKQDESGMPNNRFLAERTGGTYSTLKVQPAELEDSGVYFCASSLFRTGQGYTFGSGTRLTVV.

The V gene is TRBV2, the J gene TRBJ2-2; no reliable D call. The CDR3 runs 13 residues. From germline, CDR1 is SNHLY and CDR2 FYNNEI. V was shortened by 5 bases and J by 6 bases, with 10 bases between the two germline ends. This chain's CDR3 is CASSQQPAGELFF. In DNA, the CDR3 is TGTGCCAGCAGTCAACAGCCCGCCGGGGAGCTGTTTTTT.

The DNA for the CDR3 is TGTGCCAGCAGCCAGGTGGGACCCAATGAGCAGTTCTTC. Protein: CASSQVGPNEQFF. The genes are TRBV7-8 and TRBJ2-1; TRBD1 or TRBD2 may be the D gene (5 bases each). The CDR3 totals 13 residues. The ends were cut back, 5 bases at V and 6 bases at J, with 11 bases in the middle. CDR1 is SGHVS, CDR2 FQNEAQ, per germline.

The chain links TRBV2 to TRBJ1-4; maybe TRBD1 (6 bases). CDR1 SNHLY and CDR2 FYNNEI come from the germline V gene. The CDR3 contains 13 residues. The V end was cut by 6 bases, the J end by 8 bases, with 13 bases between. CDR3 DNA: TGTGCCAGCAGGAAGGGGGTTGGGGAAAAACTGTTTTTT. It yields the protein CASRKGVGEKLFF.

A word on this clone: Other DNA sequences in the sample encode the same CDR3. The gene calls are TRBV7-3 and TRBJ2-2; D call uncertain. Looked up from germline, CDR1 is SGHTA and CDR2 is FQGTGA. V shed 2 bases and J shed 0 bases, with 10 bases lying between them. The CDR3 consists of 16 residues. The CDR3 DNA sequence: TGTGCCAGCAGCTTACTTGGTGGCTCGAACACCGGGGAGCTGTTTTTT. Translation: CASSLLGGSNTGELFF.

The chain is built from TRBV18 and TRBJ2-7; 11 nucleotides agree with TRBD2. After removal of 3 bases from V and 2 bases from J, the junction contained 0 bases not matched to a gene. Per the germline V gene, CDR1 is KGHSH and CDR2 is LQKENI. The CDR3 contains 14 residues. Written as DNA, the CDR3 is TGTGCCAGCTCACCTAGCGGGAGGGCCTACGAGCAGTACTTC. As protein: CASSPSGRAYEQYF.

V is TRBV4-2 and J is TRBJ2-1; the D call may be TRBD1 or TRBD2 (5 bases each). There are 11 residues in the CDR3. Germline CDR1 LGHNA, CDR2 YNFKEQ. V was cut by 4 bases and J by 9 bases, with 7 bases left in between. As DNA, the CDR3 is TGTGCCAGCAGCCCTGGGACTGAGCAGTTCTTC. As protein: CASSPGTEQFF.

The chain has TRBV28 and TRBJ1-1; TRBD1 matches at 9 bases. The CDR3 contains 14 residues. Trimming removed 5 bases from V and 4 bases from J; junction bases left unmatched: 5. Germline assignment: CDR1 MDHEN and CDR2 SYDVKM. CDR3 residues: CASSTGGLGTEAFF. CDR3 DNA: TGTGCCAGCAGTACAGGGGGCCTGGGCACTGAAGCTTTCTTT.

This chain joins TRBV4-1 and TRBJ1-3; D is uncertain. CDR3 length: 16 amino acids. Germline-derived CDR1 and CDR2 are MGHRA and YSYEKL. Trimming cost V 0 bases and J 0 bases, with 9 bases left between them. CDR3 bases: TGCGCCAGCAGCCAAGATCAAGCAGGCTCTGGAAACACCATATATTTT. This translates into CASSQDQAGSGNTIYF.

Remarks on this clone: Different DNA sequences within this sample yield the same CDR3. The V and J genes are TRBV18 and TRBJ2-3, with 14 bases identical to TRBD2. Trimming took 3 bases from V and 4 from J; bases not matched to a gene: 3. The CDR3 extends over 16 amino acids. Germline loops: CDR1 KGHSH, CDR2 LQKENI. This chain's CDR3 is CASSPRLAGGSDTQYF. In nucleotides, the CDR3 is TGTGCCAGCTCACCCAGACTAGCGGGAGGGTCAGATACGCAGTATTTT.

This chain joins TRBV5-4 and TRBJ2-5; D unclear. From germline, CDR1 is SGHNT and CDR2 YYREEE (reference sequence). V dropped 4 bases and J dropped 7 bases, with 20 bases sitting between them. CDR3 size: 15 residues. The CDR3 DNA reads as TGTGCCAGCAGCGAACGAATAGCAGCCCCCAGGACCCAGTACTTC. Translated, it gives CASSERIAAPRTQYF.

The sample holds one count of this clone. This chain uses TRBV7-3 with TRBJ2-1; 7 bases fit TRBD2. The CDR3 covers 14 residues. The V segment lost 5 bases and the J segment 9 bases; nucleotides outside the gene matches: 10. Looked up from germline, CDR1 is SGHTA and CDR2 is FQGTGA. CDR3 in amino acids: CASSIMAGEGEQFF. CDR3 nucleotide sequence: TGTGCCAGCAGCATTATGGCGGGAGAGGGTGAGCAGTTCTTC.

The V call is TRBV30, the J call TRBJ2-3, with 9 bases aligning to TRBD2. The CDR3 is made up of 19 amino acids. Germline CDR1 GTSNPN, CDR2 SVGIG (reference sequence). After removal of 3 bases from V and 0 bases from J, the junction contained 16 bases not matched to a gene. CDR3 protein: CAWRSWTGLANSSTDTQYF. DNA for the CDR3: TGTGCCTGGAGATCCTGGACAGGACTAGCGAATTCTAGCACAGATACGCAGTATTTT.